The present T cell receptor beta chain was sequenced within a study of technical replicates of blood from several donors. Method: immunoSEQ multiplex PCR; TCRdb's copy keeps in-frame clones and lacks some. In the table there are around 54,000 clones, roughly 95% of which are singletons. This CDR3 has 13 residues. Trimming left V 4 bases short and J 2 bases short, with 8 bases between. Germline V gene data show CDR1 as MNHEY and CDR2 as SMNVEV (reference sequence). The V call is TRBV27, the J call TRBJ1-1; D is unclear. The source is a human donor in good health. The sequencing sample was made of T cells isolated from PBMCs. CDR3 amino acids: CASSYGFNTEAFF. The CDR3, as DNA: TGTGCCAGCAGTTACGGGTTCAACACTGAAGCTTTCTTT.